This record concerns one T cell receptor (beta chain) sequence. Extraction of roughly 2 micrograms of genomic DNA from cryopreserved PBMCs supplied material for TCR beta libraries. CDR1 SQVTM and CDR2 ANQGSEA come from the germline V gene. V lost 4 bases and J 3 bases, leaving 10 bases between the germline ends. The length of the CDR3 is 14 residues. This entry is derived from a study of cytotoxic CD8 clonotypes in ibrutinib-treated CLL. Overall study context: Response samples came after a median roughly twelve months of treatment, range 6 to 36.

This table comes from immunoSEQ multiplex PCR, and its TCRdb copy is limited to in-frame clones, with some not included. Of over 95,000 clones in the sample, 50% to 65% were seen once. The sequence came from a human donor with chronic lymphocytic leukemia. The chain links TRBV29-1 to TRBJ2-6; D perhaps matches TRBD1 (5 bases). Here the sequenced sample was PBMCs, taken after 24 months of ibrutinib treatment. CDR3 region: CSVVVGDGANVLTF. CDR3 coding DNA: TGCAGCGTTGTGGTAGGGGATGGGGCCAACGTCCTGACTTTC. Full variable domain (rest looked up from reference TRBV29-1 and TRBJ2-6): SAVISQKPSRDICQRGTSLTIQCQVDSQVTMMFWYRQQPGQSLTLIATANQGSEATYESGFVIDKFPISRPNLTFSTLTVSNMSPEDSSIYLCSVVVGDGANVLTFGAGSRLTVL.